This T cell receptor (beta chain) is drawn from a study of cytomegalovirus exposure and HLA in healthy donors. Study observations and caveats: Available immune exposure information covered CMV serostatus only. It was reportedly the case that the classifier diagnosed cytomegalovirus status with high specificity and sensitivity. TCR beta V segments were, for the most part, productive about 87% or about 30% of the time in an earlier analysis.

As regards this clone: The antigen is not known.

PCR was performed using 60 Vbeta and 13 Jbeta primers. The assay was immunoSEQ multiplex PCR, and TCRdb's table has in-frame clones only and misses some. The top ten clones hold 0.95% to 1.5% of a sample with around 130,000 clones, approximately 80% of them seen once. The CDR3 runs 20 residues. Per germline, CDR1 MNHEY and CDR2 SMNVEV (reference sequence). The V end was cut by 5 bases, the J end by 0 bases, with 29 bases between. The chain joins TRBV27 to TRBJ2-7; perhaps TRBD1 as D (7 bases). The TCR comes from a girl aged 2 to 10 in good health and CMV-seronegative. The sample consisted of PBMCs. DNA for the CDR3: TGTGCCAGCAGTCCGAGGGGGGACAGCCTAGGGTGGGGAAACTCCTACGAGCAGTACTTC. It yields the protein CASSPRGDSLGWGNSYEQYF.